Here is one T cell receptor (beta chain) with its context. As originally analysed: Reference gene primer amplification gave estimated nucleated cell counts. Here immunoSEQ multiplex PCR was the method, and the copy in TCRdb shows in-frame clones only, minus some. V and J calls plus clone size are reproduced from that table; the DNA served to infer D and trimming. Altogether about 480,000 clones are present, 70% to 90% being singletons, with the ten largest covering roughly 12%. The sample is drawn from a study of blood T cell repertoires in COVID-19. Across the whole study: COVID-19 samples from acute and convalescent phases originated in the United States, Italy and Spain.

The Seattle patients, enrolled during active infection, were followed longitudinally. The receptor was isolated from a woman in her forties or fifties with COVID-19, enrolled during active disease. Sequenced: peripheral blood.

CDR3 nucleotides: TGTGCCAGCAGCTTAGAGCCTCCGGAGGACTATGGCTACACCTTC. Translating it yields CASSLEPPEDYGYTF. The chain employs TRBV7-9 and TRBJ1-2; D unresolved. V dropped 1 base and J dropped 3 bases, with 12 bases sitting between them. The CDR3 contains 15 residues. Germline CDR1 and CDR2: SEHNR and FQNEAQ (reference sequence).